The 7 T cell receptor beta chains presented below share a single source sample, sequenced in a study of blood T cell repertoires in COVID-19. Profiled with immunoSEQ multiplex PCR; TCRdb holds only in-frame clones, not every one. The sample lists nearly 200,000 clones, less than 90% occurring once. The sample was peripheral blood. These receptors came from a human donor in a cohort sampled during active COVID-19.

The CDR3 sequence is CASSPGTGQNSPLHF. The CDR3 region has the DNA TGTGCCAGCAGCCCTGGGACAGGCCAAAATTCACCCCTCCACTTT. The rearrangement joins TRBV7-3 to TRBJ1-6, with 8 nucleotides matching TRBD1. The CDR3 consists of 15 residues. The germline V gene has CDR1 SGHTA and CDR2 FQGTGA. Germline trimming cut 5 bases from V and 7 bases from J; bases unmatched to any gene: 7.

The V gene is TRBV12-3 or TRBV12-4, the J gene TRBJ2-3, with a tentative D call TRBD1 (5 bases). This CDR3 is built from 13 residues. The V end was cut by 8 bases, the J end by 2 bases, with 11 bases between. The CDR3 loop is CASGQTLTDTQYF. The DNA for the CDR3 is TGTGCCAGCGGACAAACACTCACAGATACGCAGTATTTT.

The V call is TRBV12-5, the J call TRBJ2-3; 7 bases agree with TRBD2. The CDR3 is 14 amino acids. After removal of 5 bases from V and 8 bases from J, the junction contained 10 bases not matched to a gene. Germline V gives CDR1 LGHNT, CDR2 FRNRAP. CDR3 residues: CASGAGLSEGTQYF. For the CDR3, the DNA is TGTGCTAGTGGTGCGGGACTATCCGAGGGTACGCAGTATTTT.

This clone appeared a few times. The CDR3 coding sequence is TGTGCCAGAAGCTTAGAGATTGCAGGGGGAAAATCACCCCTCCACTTT. This sequence encodes CARSLEIAGGKSPLHF. This chain joins TRBV7-5 and TRBJ1-6; the table assigns TRBD1, which was not confirmed against the DNA. TRBV7-5 is given as a pseudogene. The CDR3 runs to 16 residues.

The V call is TRBV18, the J call TRBJ1-3; D remains ambiguous. V shed 3 bases and J shed 4 bases, with 7 bases lying between them. Germline V gives CDR1 KGHSH, CDR2 LQKENI. The CDR3 spans 13 residues. As DNA, the CDR3 is TGTGCCAGCTCACCGGAGTTGGGAAACACCATATATTTT. Protein: CASSPELGNTIYF.

This sequence joins TRBV19 and TRBJ1-5, with 9 positions matching TRBD1. V dropped 1 base and J dropped 4; count of bases not matched to a gene: 5. This CDR3 region has 16 residues. The germline V gene encodes CDR1 LNHDA and CDR2 SQIVND (reference sequence). CDR3 nucleotides: TGTGCCAGTAGTATAGTGGGGGGACAGGGTAATCAGCCCCAGCATTTT. Amino acid sequence: CASSIVGGQGNQPQHF.

V gene TRBV25-1 combines with J gene TRBJ1-1, with D perhaps TRBD1 (5 bases). Germline assignment: CDR1 MGHDK and CDR2 SYGVNS. The CDR3 runs to 14 residues. V dropped 5 bases and J dropped 5 bases, with 15 bases sitting between them. In nucleotides, the CDR3 is TGTGCCAGCAGTCCAAAAAGGAAGGGGACTGAAGCTTTCTTT. Translation: CASSPKRKGTEAFF.